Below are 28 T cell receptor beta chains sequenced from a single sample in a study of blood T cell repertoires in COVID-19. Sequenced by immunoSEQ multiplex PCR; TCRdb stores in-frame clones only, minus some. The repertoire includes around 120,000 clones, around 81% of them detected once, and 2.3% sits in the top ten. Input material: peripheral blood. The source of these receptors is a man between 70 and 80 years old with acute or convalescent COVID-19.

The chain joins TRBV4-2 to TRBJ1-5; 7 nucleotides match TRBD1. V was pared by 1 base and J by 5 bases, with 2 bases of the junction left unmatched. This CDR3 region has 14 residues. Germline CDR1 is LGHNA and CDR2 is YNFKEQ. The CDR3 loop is CASSQGQGHQPQHF. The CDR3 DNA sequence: TGTGCCAGCAGCCAAGGACAGGGTCATCAGCCCCAGCATTTT.

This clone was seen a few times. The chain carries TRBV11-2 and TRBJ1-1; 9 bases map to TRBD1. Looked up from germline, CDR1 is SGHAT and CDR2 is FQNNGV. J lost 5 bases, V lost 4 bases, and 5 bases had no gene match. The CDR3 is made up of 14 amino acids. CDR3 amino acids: CASSYRQGGTEAFF. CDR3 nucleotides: TGTGCCAGCAGCTACCGACAGGGGGGAACTGAAGCTTTCTTT.

The CDR3 reads CASSPLGTGANQPQHF. In DNA, the CDR3 is TGTGCCAGCAGCCCGCTAGGGACTGGGGCCAATCAGCCCCAGCATTTT. This chain connects TRBV7-8 to TRBJ1-5, with D possibly matching TRBD1 (5 bases). CDR1 and CDR2 from the germline V gene are SGHVS and FQNEAQ. This CDR3 region has 16 residues. With 5 bases removed from V and 3 bases from J, the gap between germline ends came to 17 bases.

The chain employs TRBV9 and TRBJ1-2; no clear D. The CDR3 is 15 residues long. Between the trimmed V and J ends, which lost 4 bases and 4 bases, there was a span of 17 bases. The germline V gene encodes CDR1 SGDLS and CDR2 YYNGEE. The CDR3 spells CASSSYGLAGYGYTF. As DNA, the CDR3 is TGTGCCAGCAGCTCATACGGACTTGCCGGCTATGGCTACACCTTC.

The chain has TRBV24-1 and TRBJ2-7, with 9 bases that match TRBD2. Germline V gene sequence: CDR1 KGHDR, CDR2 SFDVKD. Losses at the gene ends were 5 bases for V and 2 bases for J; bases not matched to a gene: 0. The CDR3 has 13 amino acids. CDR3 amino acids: CATSGGGAYEQYF. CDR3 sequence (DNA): TGTGCCACCAGTGGCGGGGGGGCCTACGAGCAGTACTTC.

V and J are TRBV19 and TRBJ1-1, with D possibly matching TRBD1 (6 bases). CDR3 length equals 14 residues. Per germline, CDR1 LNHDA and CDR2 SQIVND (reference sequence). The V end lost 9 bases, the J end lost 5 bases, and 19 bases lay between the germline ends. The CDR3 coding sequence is TGTGCCAGCGAGGCCCGCAGGGGAGGGACTGAAGCTTTCTTT. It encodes CASEARRGGTEAFF.

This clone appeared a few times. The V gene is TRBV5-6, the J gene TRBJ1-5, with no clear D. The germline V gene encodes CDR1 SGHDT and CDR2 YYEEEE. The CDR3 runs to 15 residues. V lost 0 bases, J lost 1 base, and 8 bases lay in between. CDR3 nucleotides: TGTGCCAGCAGCTTGGCGGCGGGGAGCAATCAGCCCCAGCATTTT. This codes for CASSLAAGSNQPQHF.

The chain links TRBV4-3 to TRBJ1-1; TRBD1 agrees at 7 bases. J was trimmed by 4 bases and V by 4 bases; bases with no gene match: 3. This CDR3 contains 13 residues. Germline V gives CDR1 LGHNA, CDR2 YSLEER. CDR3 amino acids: CASSREGATEAFF. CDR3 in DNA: TGCGCCAGCAGCCGAGAGGGGGCCACTGAAGCTTTCTTT.

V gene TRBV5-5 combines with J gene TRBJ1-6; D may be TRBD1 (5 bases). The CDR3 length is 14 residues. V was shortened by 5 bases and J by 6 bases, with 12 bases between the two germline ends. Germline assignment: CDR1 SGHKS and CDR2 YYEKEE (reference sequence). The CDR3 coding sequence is TGTGCCAGCAGGCCTTTGGGGGGTAATTCACCCCTCCACTTT. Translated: CASRPLGGNSPLHF.

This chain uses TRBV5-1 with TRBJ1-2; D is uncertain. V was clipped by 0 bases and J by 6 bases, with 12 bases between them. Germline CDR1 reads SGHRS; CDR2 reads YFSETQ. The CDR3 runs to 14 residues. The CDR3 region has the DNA TGCGCCAGCAGCTTGGATTCGGGAATTAATGGCTACACCTTC. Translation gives CASSLDSGINGYTF.

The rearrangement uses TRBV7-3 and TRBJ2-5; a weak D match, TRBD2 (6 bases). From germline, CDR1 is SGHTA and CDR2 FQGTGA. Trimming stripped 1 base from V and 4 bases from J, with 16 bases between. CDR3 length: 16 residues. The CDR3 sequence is CASSLNGPLGGETQYF. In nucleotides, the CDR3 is TGTGCCAGCAGCTTAAATGGTCCCCTCGGGGGAGAGACCCAGTACTTC.

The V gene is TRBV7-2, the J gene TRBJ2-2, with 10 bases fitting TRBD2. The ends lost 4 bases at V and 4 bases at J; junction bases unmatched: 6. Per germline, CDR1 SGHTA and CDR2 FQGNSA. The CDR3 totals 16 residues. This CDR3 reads CASSSWTSGGTGELFF. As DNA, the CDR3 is TGTGCCAGCAGCTCATGGACTAGCGGAGGCACCGGGGAGCTGTTTTTT.

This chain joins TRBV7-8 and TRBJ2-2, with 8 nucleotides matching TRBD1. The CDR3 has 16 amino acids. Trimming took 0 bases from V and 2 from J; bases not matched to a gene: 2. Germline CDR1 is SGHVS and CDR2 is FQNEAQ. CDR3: CASSLARGRNTGELFF. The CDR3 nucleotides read TGTGCCAGCAGCTTAGCCAGGGGGCGCAACACCGGGGAGCTGTTTTTT.

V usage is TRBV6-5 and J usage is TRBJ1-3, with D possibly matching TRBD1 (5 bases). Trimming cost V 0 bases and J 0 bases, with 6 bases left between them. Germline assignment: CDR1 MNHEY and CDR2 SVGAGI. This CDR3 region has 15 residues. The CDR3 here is CASSYSTVSGNTIYF. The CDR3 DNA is TGTGCCAGCAGTTACTCGACAGTCTCTGGAAACACCATATATTTT.

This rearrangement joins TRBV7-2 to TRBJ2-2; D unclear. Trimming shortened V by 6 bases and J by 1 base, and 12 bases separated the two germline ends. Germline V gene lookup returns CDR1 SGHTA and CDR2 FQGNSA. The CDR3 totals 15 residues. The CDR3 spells CASSNIPGNTGELFF. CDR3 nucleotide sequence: TGTGCCAGCAGTAATATCCCGGGGAACACCGGGGAGCTGTTTTTT.

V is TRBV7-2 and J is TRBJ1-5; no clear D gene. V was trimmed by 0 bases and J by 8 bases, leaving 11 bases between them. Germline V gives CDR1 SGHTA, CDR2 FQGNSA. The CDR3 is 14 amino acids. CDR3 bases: TGTGCCAGCAGCTTAGCTAGGTCAGAGGAGCCCCAGCATTTT. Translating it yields CASSLARSEEPQHF. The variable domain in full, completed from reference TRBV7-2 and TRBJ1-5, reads GAGVSQSPSNKVTEKGKDVELRCDPISGHTALYWYRQSLGQGLEFLIYFQGNSAPDKSGLPSDRFSAERTGGSVSTLTIQRTQQEDSAVYLCASSLARSEEPQHFGDGTRLSIL.

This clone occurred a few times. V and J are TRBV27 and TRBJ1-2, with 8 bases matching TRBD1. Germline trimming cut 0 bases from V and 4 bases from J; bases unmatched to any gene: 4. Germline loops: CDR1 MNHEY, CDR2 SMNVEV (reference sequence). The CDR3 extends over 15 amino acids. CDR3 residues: CASSLSAGGPYGYTF. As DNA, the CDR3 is TGTGCCAGCAGTTTATCGGCAGGGGGCCCCTATGGCTACACCTTC.

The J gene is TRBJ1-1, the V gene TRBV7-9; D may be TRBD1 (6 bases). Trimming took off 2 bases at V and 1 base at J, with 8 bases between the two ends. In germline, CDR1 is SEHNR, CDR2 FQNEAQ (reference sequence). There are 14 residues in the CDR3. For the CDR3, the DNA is TGTGCCAGCAGCTTACAGGGGACGAACACTGAAGCTTTCTTT. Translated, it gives CASSLQGTNTEAFF. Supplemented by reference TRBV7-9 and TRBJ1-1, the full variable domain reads DTGVSQNPRHKITKRGQNVTFRCDPISEHNRLYWYRQTLGQGPEFLTYFQNEAQLEKSRLLSDRFSAERPKGSFSTLEIQRTEQGDSAMYLCASSLQGTNTEAFFGQGTRLTVV.

The CDR3 DNA reads as TGTGCCAGCAAAGACGGGCGGGGGCTCAATGAGCAGTTCTTC. Its protein is CASKDGRGLNEQFF. This sequence joins TRBV7-2 and TRBJ2-1, with D perhaps TRBD2 (7 bases). The CDR3 runs 14 residues. Germline V gene lookup returns CDR1 SGHTA and CDR2 FQGNSA. V was clipped by 7 bases and J by 6 bases, with 16 bases between them.

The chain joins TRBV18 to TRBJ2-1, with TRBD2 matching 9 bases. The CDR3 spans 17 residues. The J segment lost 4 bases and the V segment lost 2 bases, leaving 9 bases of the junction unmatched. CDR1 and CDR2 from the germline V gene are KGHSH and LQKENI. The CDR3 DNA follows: TGTGCCAGCTCACCAGGGAATAGCGGGGGATATTACAATGAGCAGTTCTTC. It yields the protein CASSPGNSGGYYNEQFF.

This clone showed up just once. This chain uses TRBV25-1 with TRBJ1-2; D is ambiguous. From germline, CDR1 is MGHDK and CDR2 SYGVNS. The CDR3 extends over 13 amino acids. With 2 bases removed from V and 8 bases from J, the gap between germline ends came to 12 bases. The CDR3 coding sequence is TGTGCCAGCAGTGAAAACGGGAGAGAGGGCTACACCTTC. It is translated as CASSENGREGYTF.

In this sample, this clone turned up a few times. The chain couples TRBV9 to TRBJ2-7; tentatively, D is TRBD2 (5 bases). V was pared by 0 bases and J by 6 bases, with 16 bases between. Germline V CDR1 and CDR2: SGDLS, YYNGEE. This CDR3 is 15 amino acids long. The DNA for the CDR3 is TGTGCCAGCAGCGTAGAAGCGGAGATCCCCTCCGAGCAGTACTTC. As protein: CASSVEAEIPSEQYF.

This CDR3 reads CASSQDYREAGYGYTF. CDR3 DNA: TGTGCCAGCAGCCAAGATTATAGGGAGGCGGGGTATGGCTACACCTTC. The V and J genes are TRBV3-1 (or the pseudogene TRBV3-2) and TRBJ1-2; D is unclear. Germline V lookup: CDR1 LGHDT, CDR2 YNNKEL (reference sequence). The V end lost 0 bases, the J end lost 5 bases, and 16 bases lay between the germline ends. The CDR3 has 16 amino acids.

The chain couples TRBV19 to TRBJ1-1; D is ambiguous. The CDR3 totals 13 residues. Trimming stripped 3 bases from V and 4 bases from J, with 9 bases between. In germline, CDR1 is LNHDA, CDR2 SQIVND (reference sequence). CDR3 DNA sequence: TGTGCCAGTAGTATCGAGGTTGGCACTGAAGCTTTCTTT. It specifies CASSIEVGTEAFF.

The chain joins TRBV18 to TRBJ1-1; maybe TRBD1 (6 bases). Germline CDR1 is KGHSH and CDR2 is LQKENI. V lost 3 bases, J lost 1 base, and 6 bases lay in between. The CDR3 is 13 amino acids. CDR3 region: CASSPGANTEAFF. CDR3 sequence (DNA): TGTGCCAGCTCACCGGGGGCGAACACTGAAGCTTTCTTT.

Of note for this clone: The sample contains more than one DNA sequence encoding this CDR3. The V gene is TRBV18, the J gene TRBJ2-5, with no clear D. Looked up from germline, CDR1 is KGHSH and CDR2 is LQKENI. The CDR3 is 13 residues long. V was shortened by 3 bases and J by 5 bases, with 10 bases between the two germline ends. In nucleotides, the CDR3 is TGTGCCAGCTCACCTCCCTCCTCCGAGACCCAGTACTTC. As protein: CASSPPSSETQYF.

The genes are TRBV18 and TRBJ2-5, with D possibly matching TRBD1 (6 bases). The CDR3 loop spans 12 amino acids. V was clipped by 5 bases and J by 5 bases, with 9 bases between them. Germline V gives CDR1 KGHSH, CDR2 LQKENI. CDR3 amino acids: CASSERGETQYF. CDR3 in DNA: TGTGCCAGCTCAGAGAGGGGGGAGACCCAGTACTTC.

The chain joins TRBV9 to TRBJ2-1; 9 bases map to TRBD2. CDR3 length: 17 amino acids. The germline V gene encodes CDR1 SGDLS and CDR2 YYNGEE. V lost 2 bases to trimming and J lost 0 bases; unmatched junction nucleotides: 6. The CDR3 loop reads CASSVGSGGGSYNEQFF. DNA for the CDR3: TGTGCCAGCAGCGTTGGTAGCGGGGGCGGCTCCTACAATGAGCAGTTCTTC.